This TCR beta chain originates from a study of T cells in Graves' hyperthyroidism and ophthalmopathy. Overall study findings and caveats: Onset of ophthalmopathy came a median roughly 6.4 months after the model predicted it.

Concerning this clonotype itself: The antigen is undetermined.

Disease duration under 2 months; hyperthyroidism patients were aged 18 to 65. V lost 6 bases to trimming and J lost 4 bases, with 19 bases between them. This CDR3 contains 15 residues. CDR1 MNHEY and CDR2 SMNVEV come from the germline V gene (reference sequence). The source material, RNA transcripts, was used to amplify TCR beta CDR3 regions. Initially, a first-round RT-PCR of the TCR CDR3 employed the HTBI primer set. One entry per CDR3 protein results from TCRdb running MiXCR on the multiplex PCR reads. The table has under 650,000 distinct CDR3 sequences, 16% seen once. The source of this sequence is a woman in her thirties with Graves' hyperthyroidism. Specimen: blood. The chain is built from TRBV27 and TRBJ2-7, with D possibly matching TRBD2 (6 bases). CDR3 bases: TGTGCCAGCAGATCGAGGAGACTAGGGTCTTACGAGCAGTACTTC. Amino acid sequence: CASRSRRLGSYEQYF.